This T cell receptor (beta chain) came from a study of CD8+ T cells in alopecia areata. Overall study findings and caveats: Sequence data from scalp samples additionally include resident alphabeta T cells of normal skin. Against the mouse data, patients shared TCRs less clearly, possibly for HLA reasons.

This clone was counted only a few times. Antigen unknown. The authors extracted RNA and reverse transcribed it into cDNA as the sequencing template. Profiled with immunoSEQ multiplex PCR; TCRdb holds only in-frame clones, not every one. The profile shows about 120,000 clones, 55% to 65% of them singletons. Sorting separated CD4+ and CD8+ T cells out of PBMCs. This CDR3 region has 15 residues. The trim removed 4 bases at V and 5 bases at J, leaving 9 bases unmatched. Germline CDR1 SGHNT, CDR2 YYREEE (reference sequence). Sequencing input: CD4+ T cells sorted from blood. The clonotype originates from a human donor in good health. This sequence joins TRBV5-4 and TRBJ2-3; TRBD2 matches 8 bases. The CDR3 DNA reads TGTGCCAGCAGCACCCTCGGGACTAGTAAAGATACGCAGTATTTT. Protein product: CASSTLGTSKDTQYF.